This T cell receptor beta chain was sequenced in a study of blood T cell repertoires in COVID-19. Study-level information: There were acute and convalescent COVID-19 samples, and they came from the United States, Italy and Spain. PBMCs, B-cell-depleted T cells, or T cells provided the cDNA or gDNA that made up the material.

Original data processing: Amplification from reference gene primers served as the basis for estimated nucleated cell counts. Only in-frame clones appear in the TCRdb table, and some are missing; sequencing was by immunoSEQ multiplex PCR. D and trimming were read from the DNA, whereas the V and J calls and clone size are those reported in that table. This sample has over 45,000 clones; about nine tenths occur once, and the top ten carry roughly 8.4%. This clone appeared a single time. In germline, CDR1 is SGHTA, CDR2 FQGNSA. V shed 4 bases and J shed 4 bases, with 10 bases lying between them. The CDR3 totals 13 residues.

The specimen was peripheral blood. The V and J genes are TRBV7-2 and TRBJ1-2; D might be TRBD1 (6 bases). The receptor was derived from a man aged 60 to 69 with active COVID-19. The CDR3 region is CASSSDSRYGYTF. CDR3 in DNA: TGTGCCAGCAGCTCGGACAGCCGCTATGGCTACACCTTC. Full variable domain (missing parts from reference TRBV7-2 and TRBJ1-2): GAGVSQSPSNKVTEKGKDVELRCDPISGHTALYWYRQSLGQGLEFLIYFQGNSAPDKSGLPSDRFSAERTGGSVSTLTIQRTQQEDSAVYLCASSSDSRYGYTFGSGTRLTVV.